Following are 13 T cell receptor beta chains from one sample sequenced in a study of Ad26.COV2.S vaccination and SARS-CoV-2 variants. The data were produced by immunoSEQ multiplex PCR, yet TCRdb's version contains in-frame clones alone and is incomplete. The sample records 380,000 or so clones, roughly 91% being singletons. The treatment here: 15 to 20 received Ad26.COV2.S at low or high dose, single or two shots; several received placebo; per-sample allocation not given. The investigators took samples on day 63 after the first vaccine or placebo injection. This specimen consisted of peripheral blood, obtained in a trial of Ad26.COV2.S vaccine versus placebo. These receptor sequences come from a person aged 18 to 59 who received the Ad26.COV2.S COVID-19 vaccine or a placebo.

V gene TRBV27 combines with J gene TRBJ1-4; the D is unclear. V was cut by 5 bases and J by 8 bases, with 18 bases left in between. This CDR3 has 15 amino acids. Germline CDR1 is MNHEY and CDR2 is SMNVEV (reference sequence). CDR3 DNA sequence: TGTGCCAGCAGTCCCGAGTCCAGACCCGAGGAAAAACTGTTTTTT. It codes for CASSPESRPEEKLFF.

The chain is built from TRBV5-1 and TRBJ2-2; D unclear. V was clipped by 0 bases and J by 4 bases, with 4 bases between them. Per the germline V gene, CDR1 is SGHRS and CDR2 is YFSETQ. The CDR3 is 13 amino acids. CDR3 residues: CASSLAFTGELFF. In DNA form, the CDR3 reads TGCGCCAGCAGCTTGGCCTTCACCGGGGAGCTGTTTTTT.

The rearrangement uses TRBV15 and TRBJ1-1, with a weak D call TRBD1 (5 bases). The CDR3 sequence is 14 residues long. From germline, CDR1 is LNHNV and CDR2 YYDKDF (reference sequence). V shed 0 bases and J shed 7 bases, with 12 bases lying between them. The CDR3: CATSRDRGVGEAFF. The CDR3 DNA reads TGTGCCACCAGCAGAGACCGGGGGGTTGGTGAAGCTTTCTTT.

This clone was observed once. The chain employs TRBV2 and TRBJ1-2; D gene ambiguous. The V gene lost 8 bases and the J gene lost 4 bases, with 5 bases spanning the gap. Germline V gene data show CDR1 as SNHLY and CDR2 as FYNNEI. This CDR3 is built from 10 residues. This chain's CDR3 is CASFGYGYTF. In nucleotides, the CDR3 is TGTGCCAGCTTCGGCTATGGCTACACCTTC.

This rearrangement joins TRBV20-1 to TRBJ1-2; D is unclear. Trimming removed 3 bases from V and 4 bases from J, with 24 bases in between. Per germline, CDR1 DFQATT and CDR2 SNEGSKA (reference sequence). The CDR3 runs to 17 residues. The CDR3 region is CSASPLPRGKLSYGYTF. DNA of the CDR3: TGCAGTGCTAGTCCCCTCCCCCGGGGAAAGTTGAGCTATGGCTACACCTTC.

The CDR3 protein is CASSAVSSYNEQFF. The CDR3 nucleotides read TGTGCCAGCAGTGCCGTTAGCTCCTACAATGAGCAGTTCTTC. V is TRBV2 and J is TRBJ2-1; D gene uncertain. Between the trimmed V and J ends, which lost 4 bases and 0 bases, there was a span of 7 bases. Germline V gene sequence: CDR1 SNHLY, CDR2 FYNNEI. This CDR3 has 14 amino acids.

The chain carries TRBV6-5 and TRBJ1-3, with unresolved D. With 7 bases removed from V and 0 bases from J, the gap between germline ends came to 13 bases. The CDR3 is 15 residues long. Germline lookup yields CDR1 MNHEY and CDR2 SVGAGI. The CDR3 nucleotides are TGTGCCAGCACCGAAGGGATTTACTCTGGAAACACCATATATTTT. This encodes CASTEGIYSGNTIYF.

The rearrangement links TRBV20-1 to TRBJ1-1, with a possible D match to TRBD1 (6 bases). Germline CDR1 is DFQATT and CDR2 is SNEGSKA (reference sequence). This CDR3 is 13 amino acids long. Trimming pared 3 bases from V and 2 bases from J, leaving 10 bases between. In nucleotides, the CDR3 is TGCAGTGCTAGTACAGGGAGAAACACTGAAGCTTTCTTT. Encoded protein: CSASTGRNTEAFF.

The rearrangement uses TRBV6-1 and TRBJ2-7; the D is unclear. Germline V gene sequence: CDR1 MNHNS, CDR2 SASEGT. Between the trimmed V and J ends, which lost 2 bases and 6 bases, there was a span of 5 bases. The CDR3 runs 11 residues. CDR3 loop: CASSELGEQYF. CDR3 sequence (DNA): TGTGCCAGCAGTGAATTAGGCGAGCAGTACTTC.

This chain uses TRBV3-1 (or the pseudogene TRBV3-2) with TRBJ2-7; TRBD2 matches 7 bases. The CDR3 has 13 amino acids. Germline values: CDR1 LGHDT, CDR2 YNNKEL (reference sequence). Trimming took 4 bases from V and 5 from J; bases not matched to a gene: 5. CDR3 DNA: TGTGCCAGCAGCCCAAGGACTAGTGACGAGCAGTACTTC. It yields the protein CASSPRTSDEQYF.

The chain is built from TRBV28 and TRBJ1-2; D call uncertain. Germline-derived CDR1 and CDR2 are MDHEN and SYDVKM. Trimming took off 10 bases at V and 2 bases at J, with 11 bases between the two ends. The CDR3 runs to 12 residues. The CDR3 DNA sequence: TGTGCCACTATGTCTGGGAACTATGGCTACACCTTC. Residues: CATMSGNYGYTF.

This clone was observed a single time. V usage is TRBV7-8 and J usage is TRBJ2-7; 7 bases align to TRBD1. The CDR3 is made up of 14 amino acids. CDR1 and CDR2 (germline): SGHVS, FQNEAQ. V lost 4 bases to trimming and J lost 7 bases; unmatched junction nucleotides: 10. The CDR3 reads CASSSSGTAGEQYF. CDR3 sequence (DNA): TGTGCCAGCAGCTCCTCTGGGACAGCCGGGGAGCAGTACTTC.

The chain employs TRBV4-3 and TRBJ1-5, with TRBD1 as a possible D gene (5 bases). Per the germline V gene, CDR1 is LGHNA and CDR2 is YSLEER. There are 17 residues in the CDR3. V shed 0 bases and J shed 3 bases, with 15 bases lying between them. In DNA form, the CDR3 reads TGCGCCAGCAGCCAAGATTTGGGGGGTTTGGACAATCAGCCCCAGCATTTT. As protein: CASSQDLGGLDNQPQHF.